This entry concerns a single T cell receptor beta chain. The antigen is undetermined. A much more abundant neighbour one base away suggests this may be a read error. This record comes from a study of Graves' ophthalmopathy and Graves' hyperthyroidism. The germline gives CDR1 LNHNV, CDR2 YYDKDF (reference sequence). This CDR3 region has 15 residues. V was cut by 4 bases and J by 3 bases, with 15 bases left in between. From RNA, the CDR3 regions of TCR beta chains were amplified and sequenced. First-round RT-PCR with HTBI primers preceded a second-round multiplex PCR. One entry per CDR3 protein, called by TCRdb with MiXCR from the multiplex PCR reads. The repertoire has about 550,000 distinct CDR3 sequences, approximately 37% of them found once; the top ten carry less than 4.5%. Study findings and constraints: Ophthalmopathy progression cases were predicted by the model with roughly 71% sensitivity and roughly 72% specificity. Using a 13-signature model, the authors split ophthalmopathy from stable hyperthyroidism, with approximately 88% sensitivity and 80% to 84% specificity.

Exclusion applied to patients with other autoimmune diseases, uncontrolled infections, pregnancy or lactation. Clinical symptoms, serum thyroxine, TRAb, thyroid ultrasound and orbital computed tomography were relied on for diagnosis. Specimen: peripheral blood or thyroid tissue (not recorded which). This TCR derives from an adult man with Graves' hyperthyroidism. The J gene is TRBJ1-1, the V gene TRBV15; D is perhaps TRBD1 (6 bases). As DNA, the CDR3 is TGTGCCACCAGCACCAGACAGGAGGGGGACACTGAAGCTTTCTTT. Amino acid sequence: CATSTRQEGDTEAFF. The full variable domain, rest sourced from reference TRBV15 and TRBJ1-1, is DAMVIQNPRYQVTQFGKPVTLSCSQTLNHNVMYWYQQKSSQAPKLLFHYYDKDFNNEADTPDNFQSRRPNTSFCFLDIRSPGLGDTAMYLCATSTRQEGDTEAFFGQGTRLTVV.